This T cell receptor (beta chain) was profiled in a study of blood T cell repertoires in COVID-19 (dated by TCRdb to 2019 to 2021). About the study as a whole: Collaborator samples came from the United States, Italy and Spain and covered acute and convalescent phases of COVID-19. The sample metadata nearly always contained a de-identified subject ID, COVID-19 status, age in years and sex. The material from the prospective study consisted of cDNA or gDNA derived from T cells, B-cell-depleted T cells, or PBMCs. The repertoires were released in a freely available public database meant as a resource for research on the immune response to SARS-CoV-2. The dataset comprised deeply sampled blood TCRbeta repertoires from subjects exposed to, actively infected with, or recovered from COVID-19. HLA class I and class II types, where available, came from metadata supplied by the sample provider rather than from assay-based typing. Samples came from the ongoing ImmuneRACE study (first 160 participants) plus 1,254 subjects from 6 global collaborators. General conclusions and limits of the study: Clinical and demographic metadata were provided uncurated, with the amount varying by source and participant.

About this clone: What this receptor recognizes is not known. Nothing much larger sits one base from this clone, and base qualities are not available.

TCRbeta CDR3 regions were amplified from genomic DNA using the immunoSEQ Assay, a bias-controlled multiplex PCR. The authors' pipeline ran thus. Within the assay, amplification of reference gene primers was used to estimate how many nucleated cells each sample contained. To quantify the absolute abundance of each unique TCRbeta CDR3 rearrangement, sequence reads were collapsed and filtered. For each sample, productive Simpson clonality was calculated as the square root of Simpson's diversity index over productive rearrangements. The table was pulled from immuneACCESS by TCRdb, which kept in-frame rearrangements only. Such tables lose some clones; where checked, under half of the loss comes from unresolved V genes, and the rest has no known cause. V and J calls and clone size are as listed in that table; D and trimming were resolved from the DNA. The sample profile shows some 20,000 clones; 70% to 90% of them were found once. The ten biggest clones cover about 18% of the sample.

Collaborating institutions collected whole blood in K2EDTA tubes following their own protocols. For TCRbeta analysis, collaborators shipped samples as frozen whole blood, isolated PBMCs, or DNA extracted from either of those sample types. The germline V end is reduced by 5 bases and the J end by 3 bases; junction bases left unmatched: 0. The CDR3 numbers 13 residues from cysteine through phenylalanine. This entry keeps only the CDR3 DNA: 39 bases, framed from base 1. This receptor chain uses TRBV12-3 or TRBV12-4 and TRBJ1-2; 10 bases in between match TRBD1. The material sequenced was peripheral blood. The receptor comes from a human donor with acute or convalescent COVID-19. The donor label of this sample is uncertain. The CDR3 region reads CASSGTGDYGYTF. The DNA sequence is given as TGTGCCAGCAGTGGGACAGGGGACTATGGCTACACCTTC.